This TCR beta chain was profiled in a study of spatial heterogeneity in lung cancer (dated by TCRdb to the late 2010s). Notes on the research overall: More beta-chain than alpha-chain transcripts were consistently detected, likely reflecting higher beta-chain transcript abundance. In the raw uncorrected reads, each unique combination of TCR and UMI appeared more than ten times on average. In non-small cell lung cancer, the study made a quantitative comparison of TCR alpha and beta repertoires among multiple tumor regions, matched nontumor lung and blood. Nonsynonymous mutation counts, determined by whole-exome sequencing of tumor tissue, were related to features of the TCR repertoire. At surgery, hundreds of tumor regions, 63 to 70 matched nontumor lung samples and 56 PBMC samples were TCR-sequenced for both alpha and beta chains.

Library preparation was by 5' RACE. Sequencing relied on a NextSeq 500. The TCR library protocol attached a unique molecular identifier to each TCR cDNA molecule to allow correction of PCR and sequencing errors. Concerning the study's data processing: Decombinator tools were used for TCR identification, UMI-based error correction and CDR3 extraction. Expanded TCRs were defined as those above a frequency of 2 per 1,000, corresponding to the top 1% of the tumor frequency distribution. Each repertoire was subsampled 100 times to 5,000 TCRs, after which Renyi diversity was computed with the R vegan package. To build CDR3 similarity networks, amino acid triplet string-kernel similarity was used, and CDR3s were connected when their pairwise similarity was above 0.82. TCRdb reworked the public reads: Q25 trimming with fastp, MiXCR clone assembly, productive beta chains retained. CDR3 protein sequences are deduplicated, and each keeps its most common genes and DNA. TCRdb, rather than the study authors, made the V and J calls. The sample table contains roughly 1,700 distinct CDR3 sequences; only one count was recorded for 18% of them. Together, the top ten hold about 42% of the sample.

This specimen's time point label, per the study, means: sample taken at primary tumor resection. TCR sequencing used whole RNA extracted from tumor and nontumor lung tissue, or from cryopreserved PBMC samples, without cell sorting. Donors were some 78 patients with early-stage, untreated non-small cell lung cancer from the lung TRACERx cohort. Only patients with enough RNA available from two or more tumor regions were chosen for TCR sequencing. The CDR3 goes from the cysteine to the phenylalanine over 13 residues. The CDR3 DNA has 39 bases and is translated from base 1. Trimming costs V 8 bases and J 5 bases, and their ends lie 15 bases apart. Via the germline V gene (reference sequence), CDR1 is SEHNR and CDR2 FQNEAQ. The research as a whole found: Additional single-cell paired TCR alpha and beta sequencing was considered necessary to confirm, at a functional level, the hypothesis that regional TCRs recognize regional mutations. Ubiquitous expanded tumor TCRs were detected in blood more often at tumor resection than at routine follow-up.

This clonotype was seen a few times. The clone's antigen remains unknown. It has no much larger one-base neighbor in the sample; base qualities were not kept. The origin of this receptor is a male donor with early-stage non-small cell lung cancer. The sample in question was PBMCs, obtained at surgery. The sequence is built from TRBV7-9 and TRBJ2-5; 6 matching bases give a weak D call of TRBD2. The nucleotide sequence reads TGTGCCAGCGGACCTTCGGGGGAGGAGACCCAGTACTTC. Its amino acids are CASGPSGEETQYF.